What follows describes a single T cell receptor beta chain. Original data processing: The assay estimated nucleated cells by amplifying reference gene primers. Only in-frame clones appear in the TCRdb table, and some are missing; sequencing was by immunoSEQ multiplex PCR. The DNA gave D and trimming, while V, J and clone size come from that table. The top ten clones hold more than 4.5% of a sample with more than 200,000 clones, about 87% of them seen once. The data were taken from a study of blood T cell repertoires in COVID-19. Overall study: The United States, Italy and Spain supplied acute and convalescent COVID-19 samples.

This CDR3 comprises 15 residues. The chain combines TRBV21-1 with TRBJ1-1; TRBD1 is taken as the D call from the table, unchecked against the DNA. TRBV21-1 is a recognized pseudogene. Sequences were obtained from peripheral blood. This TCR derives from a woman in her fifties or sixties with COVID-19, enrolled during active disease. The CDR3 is CASSLDRTKNTEAFF. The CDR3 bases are TGTGCCAGCAGTCTCGACAGGACCAAGAACACTGAAGCTTTCTTT.